This TCR beta chain was documented in a study of metastatic and nonmetastatic thyroid tumors. Study information: Peripheral blood and tumor or nodule samples from malignant and benign thyroid patients were compared.

This clone was counted at least ten times. Thyroid surgery was preceded by no treatment in any patient. The ends were cut back, 3 bases at V and 4 bases at J, with 15 bases in the middle. The germline V gene encodes CDR1 SQVTM and CDR2 ANQGSEA. The CDR3 totals 14 residues. TCRdb ran MiXCR on the PCR reads. Of about 69,000 clones listed, 13% to 15% are singletons. This chain connects TRBV29-1 to TRBJ1-1; TRBD1 is a possible D gene (5 bases). The sequence derives from a male donor with papillary thyroid cancer or a benign thyroid nodule (not recorded which). Some clones in this sample may be carry-over from other donors' samples. The source material was blood. The CDR3 protein is CSVESRGRGTEAFF. The CDR3 DNA reads as TGCAGCGTTGAGAGTAGGGGTAGAGGCACTGAAGCTTTCTTT.